This TCR beta chain is drawn from a study of blood T cell repertoires in COVID-19. Study summary: Sites in the United States, Italy and Spain provided acute and convalescent COVID-19 samples.

Trimming shortened V by 6 bases and J by 5 bases, and 16 bases separated the two germline ends. The CDR3 is 14 residues long. Germline V CDR1 and CDR2: MNHEY, SMNVEV (reference sequence). Methods used by the authors: Reference gene primer amplification in the assay estimated nucleated cell counts. The repertoire was sequenced with immunoSEQ multiplex PCR; TCRdb's copy has only in-frame clones and lacks some. D and trimming were read from the DNA, whereas the V and J calls and clone size are those reported in that table. This table holds over 120,000 clones, more than 75% found once. The V gene is TRBV27, the J gene TRBJ1-1, with D perhaps matching TRBD1 (5 bases). This TCR came from a human donor with acute or convalescent COVID-19. The donor label of this sample is uncertain. Material for sequencing was peripheral blood. The CDR3 sequence: CASSPFGAETEAFF. The DNA for the CDR3 is TGTGCCAGCAGCCCCTTTGGGGCAGAGACTGAAGCTTTCTTT.